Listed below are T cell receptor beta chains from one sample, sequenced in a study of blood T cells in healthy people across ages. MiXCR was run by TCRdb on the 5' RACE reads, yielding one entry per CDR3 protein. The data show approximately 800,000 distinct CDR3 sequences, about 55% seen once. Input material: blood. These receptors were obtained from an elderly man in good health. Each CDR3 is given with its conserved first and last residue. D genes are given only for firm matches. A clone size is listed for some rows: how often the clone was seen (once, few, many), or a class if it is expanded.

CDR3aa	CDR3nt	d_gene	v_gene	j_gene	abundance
CASSRDPGRGTQYF	TGTGCCAGCAGCCGGGACCCGGGGAGGGGTACGCAGTATTTT	TRBD2	TRBV11-1	TRBJ2-3	-
CATSSIGGLAGYDEQFF	TGTGCCACCAGCAGCATCGGGGGGCTAGCGGGCTACGATGAGCAGTTCTTC	TRBD2	TRBV15	TRBJ2-1	-
CATEDRGYTEAFF	TGTGCCACCGAAGACAGGGGGTATACTGAAGCTTTCTTT	TRBD1	TRBV6-2/TRBV6-3	TRBJ1-1	-
CASSLTGASVLTF	TGTGCCAGTAGCTTAACTGGGGCCAGCGTCCTGACTTTC	-	TRBV19	TRBJ2-6	once
CASSLVSVSSGANVLTF	TGTGCCAGCAGCTTGGTCTCTGTTTCCTCTGGGGCCAACGTCCTGACTTTC	-	TRBV5-6	TRBJ2-6	-
CASSLGQRFEKLFF	TGTGCCAGCAGCCTGGGACAGAGGTTTGAAAAACTGTTTTTT	TRBD1	TRBV12-3/TRBV12-4	TRBJ1-4	-
CASSVGPAGDQETQYF	TGTGCCAGCAGCGTAGGGCCAGCGGGAGACCAAGAGACCCAGTACTTC	TRBD2	TRBV9	TRBJ2-5	-
CSVVFQDHSYEQYF	TGCAGCGTTGTTTTCCAGGACCACTCCTACGAGCAGTACTTC	-	TRBV29-1	TRBJ2-7	many
CASSAWTSNQPQHF	TGTGCCAGCAGTGCATGGACTAGCAATCAGCCCCAGCATTTT	-	TRBV2	TRBJ1-5	-
CASSPGLAANNEQYF	TGCGCCAGCAGCCCCGGACTAGCGGCTAACAATGAGCAGTACTTC	TRBD2	TRBV5-1	TRBJ2-7	-
CASSLDADTINTEAFF	TGCGCCAGCAGCTTGGATGCGGACACGATAAACACTGAAGCTTTCTTT	-	TRBV5-1	TRBJ1-1	few
CASSPEEKTQYF	TGTGCCAGCTCACCAGAAGAGAAGACCCAGTACTTC	-	TRBV18	TRBJ2-5	-
CSARDLLAGEKTQYF	TGCAGTGCTAGAGATCTACTAGCGGGAGAAAAGACCCAGTACTTC	TRBD2	TRBV20-1	TRBJ2-5	few
CASSPWGSTGELFF	TGTGCCAGCAGCCCGTGGGGTTCCACCGGGGAGCTGTTTTTT	-	TRBV27	TRBJ2-2	-
CASSYTGVREQFF	TGTGCCAGCAGCTACACAGGGGTACGAGAGCAGTTCTTC	TRBD1	TRBV7-2	TRBJ2-1	-
CASSLATSGRVLYNEQFF	TGTGCCAGCAGCTTAGCCACTAGCGGGAGGGTCCTATACAATGAGCAGTTCTTC	TRBD2	TRBV7-2	TRBJ2-1	-
CASSQRAASGRTNEQFF	TGTGCCAGCAGCCAAAGAGCGGCGAGCGGGAGGACCAATGAGCAGTTCTTC	TRBD2	TRBV14	TRBJ2-1	-
CASSPGRGAPYEQYF	TGTGCCAGCAGCCCCGGGAGGGGGGCGCCCTACGAGCAGTACTTC	TRBD2	TRBV2	TRBJ2-7	-
CASSLIAGGRADTQYF	TGTGCCAGCAGCTTAATAGCGGGAGGGCGGGCAGATACGCAGTATTTT	TRBD2	TRBV7-2	TRBJ2-3	few
CASRKTGTGNEKLFF	TGTGCCAGCAGGAAGACAGGGACGGGGAATGAAAAACTGTTTTTT	TRBD1	TRBV2	TRBJ1-4	-
CASSYAGTGWGDTQYF	TGTGCCAGCAGTTACGCCGGGACAGGGTGGGGAGATACGCAGTATTTT	TRBD1	TRBV6-5	TRBJ2-3	few
CASRPTVRGRYNEQFF	TGTGCCAGCAGACCTACCGTCCGCGGGAGATACAATGAGCAGTTCTTC	TRBD2	TRBV5-5	TRBJ2-1	-
CSARLAGGGYNEQFF	TGCAGTGCTAGACTAGCGGGAGGAGGCTACAATGAGCAGTTCTTC	TRBD2	TRBV20-1	TRBJ2-1	few
CASSFGQGTNIQYF	TGTGCCAGCAGCTTCGGACAGGGAACAAACATTCAGTACTTC	TRBD1	TRBV7-6	TRBJ2-4	-
CASRQTGLNEKLFF	TGTGCCAGCAGACAGACAGGATTAAATGAAAAACTGTTTTTT	-	TRBV6-2/TRBV6-3	TRBJ1-4	-
CASSLDNRVFRSGELFF	TGTGCCAGCAGTTTAGACAACAGGGTGTTTAGGTCCGGGGAGCTGTTTTTT	-	TRBV28	TRBJ2-2	-
CASTPSRAPNQPQHF	TGTGCCAGTACCCCTAGCAGGGCGCCAAATCAGCCCCAGCATTTT	-	TRBV19	TRBJ1-5	-
CATSDSGLAAQETQYF	TGTGCCACCAGTGATTCCGGACTAGCGGCCCAAGAGACCCAGTACTTC	TRBD2	TRBV24-1	TRBJ2-5	-
CASSAIGTVNTEAFF	TGTGCCAGCAGTGCCATCGGGACAGTGAACACTGAAGCTTTCTTT	TRBD1	TRBV25-1	TRBJ1-1	few
CSALDRGAYEQYF	TGCAGTGCCCTAGACAGGGGTGCCTACGAGCAGTACTTC	TRBD1	TRBV20-1	TRBJ2-7	few
CASSSRRTRANYGYTF	TGTGCCAGCAGTTCCCGACGGACAAGAGCTAACTATGGCTACACCTTC	-	TRBV27	TRBJ1-2	-
CASSLGTGVFGYTF	TGTGCCAGCAGCCTCGGGACAGGGGTCTTTGGCTACACCTTC	TRBD1	TRBV6-6	TRBJ1-2	few
CASTTAASGFQETQYF	TGTGCCAGCACTACAGCGGCTAGCGGCTTCCAAGAGACCCAGTACTTC	TRBD2	TRBV3-1	TRBJ2-5	-
CASSLYGGPSNYGYTF	TGTGCCAGCAGTTTATATGGGGGGCCTTCTAACTATGGCTACACCTTC	-	TRBV27	TRBJ1-2	few
CASSTASGEETQYF	TGCGCCAGCTCCACGGCTAGCGGGGAGGAGACCCAGTACTTC	TRBD2	TRBV5-1	TRBJ2-5	few
CASSTGQGVLETQYF	TGTGCCAGCAGTACCGGACAGGGGGTATTGGAGACCCAGTACTTC	TRBD1	TRBV12-3/TRBV12-4	TRBJ2-5	-
CASSLQEWTEAFF	TGTGCCAGCAGTTTACAAGAGTGGACTGAAGCTTTCTTT	-	TRBV27	TRBJ1-1	-
CATSRPGQGLVPNEQFF	TGTGCCACCAGCAGACCTGGACAGGGTCTAGTCCCTAATGAGCAGTTCTTC	TRBD1	TRBV15	TRBJ2-1	-
CASSFALGEQYF	TGTGCCAGCAGCTTCGCCTTGGGGGAGCAGTACTTC	-	TRBV7-2	TRBJ2-5	-
CASSEYRRPGNTEAFF	TGTGCCAGCAGTGAATATCGGCGTCCAGGGAACACTGAAGCTTTCTTT	-	TRBV25-1	TRBJ1-1	-
CASSPREDQETQYF	TGTGCCAGCAGTCCCCGGGAGGACCAAGAGACCCAGTACTTC	TRBD2	TRBV12-3/TRBV12-4	TRBJ2-5	-
CASSLSMNTEAFF	TGTGCCAGCAGCCTATCGATGAACACTGAAGCTTTCTTT	-	TRBV11-3	TRBJ1-1	-
CASSENWMNTEAFF	TGTGCCAGCAGTGAGAATTGGATGAACACTGAAGCTTTCTTT	-	TRBV6-1	TRBJ1-1	-
CASSLIGGFGETEAFF	TGCGCCAGCAGCTTGATCGGGGGTTTCGGTGAGACTGAAGCTTTCTTT	-	TRBV5-1	TRBJ1-1	-
CASSDTSGRADTQYF	TGTGCCAGCAGCGATACTAGCGGGAGAGCAGATACGCAGTATTTT	TRBD2	TRBV7-2	TRBJ2-3	-
CASSPTGIKNGYTF	TGTGCCAGCTCACCGACAGGGATTAAGAATGGCTACACCTTC	TRBD1	TRBV18	TRBJ1-2	few
CASSQYRGTSGYNEQFF	TGTGCCAGCAGCCAATATAGGGGGACTAGCGGCTACAATGAGCAGTTCTTC	TRBD2	TRBV4-2	TRBJ2-1	-
CASSQFGVDVREYF	TGTGCCAGCAGCCAATTCGGGGTTGACGTCCGTGAGTACTTC	-	TRBV3-1	TRBJ2-4	few
CASSPSSRTDTQYF	TGTGCCAGCAGCCCCTCCTCCCGCACAGATACGCAGTATTTT	-	TRBV9	TRBJ2-3	-
CSARDRLIPNEQFF	TGCAGTGCTAGAGATCGGCTCATACCCAATGAGCAGTTCTTC	-	TRBV20-1	TRBJ2-1	few
CASSQRDRGWMIEQYF	TGTGCCAGCAGCCAAAGGGACAGGGGATGGATGATTGAGCAGTACTTC	TRBD1	TRBV13	TRBJ2-5	few
CASSIPGTGGDTQYF	TGTGCCAGCAGCATTCCCGGGACAGGGGGCGATACGCAGTATTTT	TRBD1	TRBV27	TRBJ2-3	-
CASTTGTGDYEQYF	TGTGCCAGCACCACCGGGACAGGGGACTACGAGCAGTACTTC	TRBD1	TRBV5-5	TRBJ2-7	-
CASSPRPLRFHRYAYF	TGTGCCAGCAGTCCCCGCCCTTTACGGTTTCACAGATACGCGTATTTT	-	TRBV12-3/TRBV12-4	TRBJ2-3	-
CASSPTRSREQYF	TGTGCCAGCAGTCCGACCCGTAGCCGCGAGCAGTACTTC	-	TRBV12-3/TRBV12-4	TRBJ2-7	-
CASSSRAGRTPEAFF	TGTGCCAGCAGCTCGAGGGCAGGGAGAACCCCTGAAGCTTTCTTT	-	TRBV7-2	TRBJ1-1	once
CASSAGTGSNQPQHF	TGTGCCAGCAGCGCCGGGACGGGAAGCAATCAGCCCCAGCATTTT	-	TRBV9	TRBJ1-5	-